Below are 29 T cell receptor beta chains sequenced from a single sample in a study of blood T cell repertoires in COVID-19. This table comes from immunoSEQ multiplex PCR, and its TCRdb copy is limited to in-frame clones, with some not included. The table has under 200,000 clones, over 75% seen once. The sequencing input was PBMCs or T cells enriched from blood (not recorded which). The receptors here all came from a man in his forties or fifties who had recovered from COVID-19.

The DNA of the CDR3 is TGTGCCAGCTCGGGACAGATTAATCAGCCCCAGCATTTT. Protein sequence: CASSGQINQPQHF. The V and J genes are TRBV18 and TRBJ1-5, with 7 bases lining up with TRBD1. Trimming removed 6 bases from V and 4 bases from J; junction bases left unmatched: 3. CDR1 is KGHSH, CDR2 LQKENI, per germline. The CDR3 covers 13 residues.

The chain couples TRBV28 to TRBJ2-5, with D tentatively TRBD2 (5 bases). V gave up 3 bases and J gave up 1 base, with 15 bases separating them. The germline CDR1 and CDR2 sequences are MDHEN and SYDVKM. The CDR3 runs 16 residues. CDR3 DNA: TGTGCCAGCAGTTTCAGTGGGCGCGGGCTCCAAGAGACCCAGTACTTC. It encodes CASSFSGRGLQETQYF.

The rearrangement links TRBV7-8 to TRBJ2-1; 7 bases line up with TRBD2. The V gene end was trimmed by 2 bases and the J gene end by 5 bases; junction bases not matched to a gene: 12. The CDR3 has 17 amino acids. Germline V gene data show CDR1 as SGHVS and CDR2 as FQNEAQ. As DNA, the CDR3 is TGTGCCAGCAGCTTAAAGGTTCCACTAGCGCCCAACAATGAGCAGTTCTTC. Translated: CASSLKVPLAPNNEQFF.

DNA for the CDR3: TGCGCCAGCAGCCAAGATATTAGCGGGAGCTACAATGAGCAGTTCTTC. It translates to CASSQDISGSYNEQFF. The rearrangement uses TRBV4-1 and TRBJ2-1; 9 bases are a match to TRBD2. Germline CDR1 reads MGHRA; CDR2 reads YSYEKL. V was clipped by 0 bases and J by 3 bases; unmatched bases: 3. This CDR3 is 16 amino acids long.

The CDR3 region is CASSAGSGGTSEQYF. Written as DNA, the CDR3 is TGTGCCAGCAGTGCAGGGAGTGGAGGGACGAGCGAGCAGTACTTC. The chain couples TRBV2 to TRBJ2-7, with D possibly TRBD2 on 6 matching bases. The V end lost 4 bases, the J end lost 6 bases, and 19 bases lay between the germline ends. This CDR3 comprises 15 residues. Germline CDR1 SNHLY, CDR2 FYNNEI.

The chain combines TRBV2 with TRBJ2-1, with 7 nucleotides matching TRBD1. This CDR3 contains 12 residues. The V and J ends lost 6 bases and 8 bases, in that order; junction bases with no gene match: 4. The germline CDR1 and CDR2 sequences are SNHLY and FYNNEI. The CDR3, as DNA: TGTGCCAGCAGCAGGACAGGCGATGAGCAGTTCTTC. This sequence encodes CASSRTGDEQFF.

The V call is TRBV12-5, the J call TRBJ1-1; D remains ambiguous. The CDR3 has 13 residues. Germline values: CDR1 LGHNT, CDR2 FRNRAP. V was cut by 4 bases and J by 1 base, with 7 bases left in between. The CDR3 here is CASGYEGNTEAFF. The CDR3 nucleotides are TGTGCTAGTGGTTATGAGGGGAACACTGAAGCTTTCTTT. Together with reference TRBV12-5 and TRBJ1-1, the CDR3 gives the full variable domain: DARVTQTPRHKVTEMGQEVTMRCQPILGHNTVFWYRQTMMQGLELLAYFRNRAPLDDSGMPKDRFSAEMPDATLATLKIQPSEPRDSAVYFCASGYEGNTEAFFGQGTRLTVV.

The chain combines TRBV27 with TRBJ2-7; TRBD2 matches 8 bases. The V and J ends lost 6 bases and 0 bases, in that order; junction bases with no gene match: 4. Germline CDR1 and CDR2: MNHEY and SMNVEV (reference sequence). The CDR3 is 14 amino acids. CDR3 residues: CASRRSGSSYEQYF. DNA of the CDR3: TGTGCCAGCAGGAGAAGCGGGAGCTCCTACGAGCAGTACTTC.

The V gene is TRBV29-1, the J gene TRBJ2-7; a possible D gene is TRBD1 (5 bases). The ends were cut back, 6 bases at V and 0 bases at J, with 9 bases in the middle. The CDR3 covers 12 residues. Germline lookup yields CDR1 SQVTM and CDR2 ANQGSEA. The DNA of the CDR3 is TGCAGCGTGGGGCACGGCTCCTACGAGCAGTACTTC. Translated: CSVGHGSYEQYF.

Here the CDR3 DNA reads TGTGCCACTCGGGACAGGGGCCGAGCGAACACCGGGGAGCTGTTTTTT. Translating gives CATRDRGRANTGELFF. The V gene is TRBV19, the J gene TRBJ2-2, with 10 bases identical to TRBD1. The length of the CDR3 is 16 residues. Germline V gene lookup returns CDR1 LNHDA and CDR2 SQIVND (reference sequence). J lost 0 bases, V lost 10 bases, and 8 bases had no gene match.

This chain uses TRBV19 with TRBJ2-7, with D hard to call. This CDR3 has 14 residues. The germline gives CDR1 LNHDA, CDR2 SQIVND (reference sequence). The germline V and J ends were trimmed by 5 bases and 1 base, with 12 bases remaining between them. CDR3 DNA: TGTGCCAGTAGTTCTTCCCTACTGTCCTACGAGCAGTACTTC. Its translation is CASSSSLLSYEQYF.

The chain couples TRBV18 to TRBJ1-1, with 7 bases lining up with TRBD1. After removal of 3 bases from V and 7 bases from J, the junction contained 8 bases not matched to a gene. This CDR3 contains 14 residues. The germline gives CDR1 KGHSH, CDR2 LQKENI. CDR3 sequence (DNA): TGTGCCAGCTCACCCGTGACAGGGTTCGGTGAAGCTTTCTTT. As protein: CASSPVTGFGEAFF.

The CDR3 region has the DNA TGTGCCAGCACACCGACTAGCGGGAGAGGGGTCTATGAGCAGTTCTTC. Translation: CASTPTSGRGVYEQFF. The V call is TRBV25-1, the J call TRBJ2-1; 12 positions agree with TRBD2. The V segment lost 7 bases and the J segment 8 bases; nucleotides outside the gene matches: 12. CDR3 length: 16 amino acids. CDR1 is MGHDK, CDR2 SYGVNS, per germline.

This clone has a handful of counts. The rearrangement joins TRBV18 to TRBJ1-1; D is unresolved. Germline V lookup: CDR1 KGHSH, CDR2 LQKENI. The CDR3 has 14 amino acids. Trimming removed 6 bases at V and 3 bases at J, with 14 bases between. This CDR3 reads CASSLRLSDTEAFF. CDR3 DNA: TGTGCCAGCTCCCTGCGACTTTCGGACACTGAAGCTTTCTTT.

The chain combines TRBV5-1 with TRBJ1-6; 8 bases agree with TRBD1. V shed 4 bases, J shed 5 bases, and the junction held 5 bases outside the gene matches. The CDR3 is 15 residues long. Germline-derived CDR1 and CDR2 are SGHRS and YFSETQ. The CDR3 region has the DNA TGCGCCAGCAGCGGACAGGGTTTAAATAATTCACCCCTCCACTTT. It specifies CASSGQGLNNSPLHF.

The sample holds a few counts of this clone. Here the CDR3 reads CASSQVSSAGYTF. CDR3 DNA: TGTGCCAGCAGCCAAGTAAGCTCCGCAGGCTACACCTTC. The chain couples TRBV14 to TRBJ1-2; the D is unclear. V lost 1 base and J 8 bases, leaving 11 bases between the germline ends. The germline CDR1 and CDR2 sequences are SGHDN and FVKESK. CDR3 length: 13 residues.

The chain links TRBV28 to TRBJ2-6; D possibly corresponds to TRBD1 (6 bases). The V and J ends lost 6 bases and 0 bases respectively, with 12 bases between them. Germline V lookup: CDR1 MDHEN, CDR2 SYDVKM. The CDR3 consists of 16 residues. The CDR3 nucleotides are TGTGCCAGCAGGGGGGCACCGCTCTCTGGGGCCAACGTCCTGACTTTC. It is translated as CASRGAPLSGANVLTF.

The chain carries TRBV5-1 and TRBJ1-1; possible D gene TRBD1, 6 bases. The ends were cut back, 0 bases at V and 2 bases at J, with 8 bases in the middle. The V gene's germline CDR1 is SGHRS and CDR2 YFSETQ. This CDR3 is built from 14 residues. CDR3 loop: CASSLGTANTEAFF. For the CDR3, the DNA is TGCGCCAGCAGCTTGGGGACAGCTAACACTGAAGCTTTCTTT. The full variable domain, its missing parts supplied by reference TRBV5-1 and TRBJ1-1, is KAGVTQTPRYLIKTRGQQVTLSCSPISGHRSVSWYQQTPGQGLQFLFEYFSETQRNKGNFPGRFSGRQFSNSRSEMNVSTLELGDSALYLCASSLGTANTEAFFGQGTRLTVV.

CDR3 residues: CASSPTTGSHYGYTF. For the CDR3, the DNA is TGTGCCAGCAGCCCTACTACAGGCTCCCACTATGGCTACACCTTC. V is TRBV7-9 and J is TRBJ1-2, with D maybe TRBD1 (5 bases). Per germline, CDR1 SEHNR and CDR2 FQNEAQ (reference sequence). V gave up 5 bases and J gave up 3 bases, with 16 bases separating them. The CDR3 totals 15 residues.

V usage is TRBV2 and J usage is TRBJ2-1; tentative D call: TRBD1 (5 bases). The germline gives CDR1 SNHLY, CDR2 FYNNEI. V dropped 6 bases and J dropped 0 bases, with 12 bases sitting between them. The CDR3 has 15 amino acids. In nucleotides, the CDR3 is TGTGCCAGCAGACTAAGGCAGGGCTCCTACAATGAGCAGTTCTTC. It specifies CASRLRQGSYNEQFF.

In nucleotides, the CDR3 is TGTGCCAGCAGCTTGGCGGGGGTTTCGTCTGGAAACACCATATATTTT. Its protein product is CASSLAGVSSGNTIYF. The rearrangement uses TRBV5-5 and TRBJ1-3, with D maybe TRBD1 (5 bases). In germline, CDR1 is SGHKS, CDR2 YYEKEE (reference sequence). The CDR3 loop spans 16 amino acids. Trimming left V 0 bases short and J 1 base short, with 11 bases between.

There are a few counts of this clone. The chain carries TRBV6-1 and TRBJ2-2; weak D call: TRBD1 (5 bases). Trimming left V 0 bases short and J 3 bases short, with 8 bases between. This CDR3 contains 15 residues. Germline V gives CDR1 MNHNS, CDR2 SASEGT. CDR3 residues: CASSEAPGYTGELFF. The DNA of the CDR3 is TGTGCCAGCAGTGAAGCTCCAGGGTACACCGGGGAGCTGTTTTTT.

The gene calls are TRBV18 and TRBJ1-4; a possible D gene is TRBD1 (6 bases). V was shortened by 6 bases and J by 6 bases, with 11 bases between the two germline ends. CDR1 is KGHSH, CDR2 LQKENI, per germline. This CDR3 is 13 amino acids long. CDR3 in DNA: TGTGCCAGCTCGGGGGGGCTTGATGAAAAACTGTTTTTT. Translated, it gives CASSGGLDEKLFF.

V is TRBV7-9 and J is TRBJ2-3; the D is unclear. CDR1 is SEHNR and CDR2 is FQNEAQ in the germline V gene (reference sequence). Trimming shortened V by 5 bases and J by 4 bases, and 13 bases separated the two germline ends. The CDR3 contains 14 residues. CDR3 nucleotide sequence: TGTGCCAGCAGCCCGGCCCAGGCGCCAGATACGCAGTATTTT. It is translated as CASSPAQAPDTQYF.

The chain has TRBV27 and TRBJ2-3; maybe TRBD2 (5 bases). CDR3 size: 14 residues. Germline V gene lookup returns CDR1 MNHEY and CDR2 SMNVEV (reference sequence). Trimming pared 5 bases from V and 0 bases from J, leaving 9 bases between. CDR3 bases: TGTGCCAGCAGTCTTGCGGGTAGCACAGATACGCAGTATTTT. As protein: CASSLAGSTDTQYF.

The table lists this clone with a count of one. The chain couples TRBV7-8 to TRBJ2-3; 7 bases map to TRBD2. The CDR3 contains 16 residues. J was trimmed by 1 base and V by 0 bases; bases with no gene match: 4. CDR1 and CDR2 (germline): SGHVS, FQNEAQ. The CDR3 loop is CASSLAPSGRTDTQYF. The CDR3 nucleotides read TGTGCCAGCAGCTTAGCGCCTAGCGGACGCACAGATACGCAGTATTTT.

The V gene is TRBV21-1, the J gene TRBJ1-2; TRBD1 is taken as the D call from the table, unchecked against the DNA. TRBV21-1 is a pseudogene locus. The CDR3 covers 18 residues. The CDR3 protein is CASSKGGRQAGLRYGYTF. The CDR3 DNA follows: TGTGCCAGCAGCAAAGGGGGCCGACAGGCAGGGCTGAGGTATGGCTACACCTTC.

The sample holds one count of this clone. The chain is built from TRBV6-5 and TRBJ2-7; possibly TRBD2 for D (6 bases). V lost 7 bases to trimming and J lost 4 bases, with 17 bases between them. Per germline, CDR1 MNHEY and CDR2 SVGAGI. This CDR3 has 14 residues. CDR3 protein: CASTRDSHLYEQYF. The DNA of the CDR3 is TGTGCCAGCACCCGGGACTCGCACCTATACGAGCAGTACTTC.

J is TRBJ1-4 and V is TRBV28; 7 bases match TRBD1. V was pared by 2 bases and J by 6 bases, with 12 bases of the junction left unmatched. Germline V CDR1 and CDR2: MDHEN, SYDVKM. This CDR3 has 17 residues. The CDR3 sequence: CASSLAFTGEADEKLFF. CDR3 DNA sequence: TGTGCCAGCAGTTTAGCCTTCACAGGGGAAGCCGATGAAAAACTGTTTTTT.